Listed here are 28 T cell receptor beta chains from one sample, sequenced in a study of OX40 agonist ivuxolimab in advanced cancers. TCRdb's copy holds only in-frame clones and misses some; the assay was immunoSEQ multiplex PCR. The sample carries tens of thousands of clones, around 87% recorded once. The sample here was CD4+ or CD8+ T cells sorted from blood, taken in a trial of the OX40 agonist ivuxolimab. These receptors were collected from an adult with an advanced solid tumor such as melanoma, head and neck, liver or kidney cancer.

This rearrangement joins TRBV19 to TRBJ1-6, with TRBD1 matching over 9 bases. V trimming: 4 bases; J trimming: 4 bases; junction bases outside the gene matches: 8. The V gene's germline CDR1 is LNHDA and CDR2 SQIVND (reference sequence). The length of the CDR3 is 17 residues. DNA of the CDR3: TGTGCCAGTAGTACGGGCCGGGACAGGGTTTATAATTCACCCCTCCACTTT. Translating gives CASSTGRDRVYNSPLHF.

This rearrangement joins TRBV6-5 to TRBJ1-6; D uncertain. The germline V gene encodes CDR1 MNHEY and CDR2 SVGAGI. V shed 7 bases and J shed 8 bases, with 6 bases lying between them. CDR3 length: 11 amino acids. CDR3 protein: CASKFYSPLHF. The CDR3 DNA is TGTGCCAGCAAATTCTATTCACCCCTCCACTTT.

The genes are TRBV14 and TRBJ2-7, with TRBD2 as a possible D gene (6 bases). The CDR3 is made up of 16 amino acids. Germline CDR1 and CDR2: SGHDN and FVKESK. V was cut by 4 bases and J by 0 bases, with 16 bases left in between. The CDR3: CASSPPGLASSYEQYF. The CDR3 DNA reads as TGTGCCAGCAGCCCGCCGGGACTGGCGAGCTCCTACGAGCAGTACTTC.

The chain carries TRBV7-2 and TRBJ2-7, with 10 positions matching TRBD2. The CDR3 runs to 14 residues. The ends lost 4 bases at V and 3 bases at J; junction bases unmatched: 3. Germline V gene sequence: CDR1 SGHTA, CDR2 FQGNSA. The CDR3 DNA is TGTGCCAGCAGCTCAAGCGGGGGGGTCTACGAGCAGTACTTC. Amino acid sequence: CASSSSGGVYEQYF.

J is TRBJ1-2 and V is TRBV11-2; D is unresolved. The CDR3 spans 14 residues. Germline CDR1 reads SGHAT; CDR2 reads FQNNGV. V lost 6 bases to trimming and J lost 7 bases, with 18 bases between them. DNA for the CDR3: TGTGCCAGCAGACCTAGGGCCGGGGTGGGTGGCTACACCTTC. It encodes CASRPRAGVGGYTF.

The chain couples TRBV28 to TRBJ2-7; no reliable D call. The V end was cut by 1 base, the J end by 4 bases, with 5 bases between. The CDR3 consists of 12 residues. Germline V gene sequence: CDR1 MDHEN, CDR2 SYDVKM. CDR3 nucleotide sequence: TGTGCCAGCAGTTTATTAGGGTACGAGCAGTACTTC. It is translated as CASSLLGYEQYF.

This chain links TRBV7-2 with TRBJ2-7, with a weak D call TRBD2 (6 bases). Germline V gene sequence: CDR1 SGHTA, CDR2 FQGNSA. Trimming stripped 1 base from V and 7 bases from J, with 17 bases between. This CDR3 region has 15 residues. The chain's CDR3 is CASSLDGGPGREQYF. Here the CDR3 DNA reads TGTGCCAGCAGCTTAGACGGGGGACCGGGGCGAGAGCAGTACTTC.

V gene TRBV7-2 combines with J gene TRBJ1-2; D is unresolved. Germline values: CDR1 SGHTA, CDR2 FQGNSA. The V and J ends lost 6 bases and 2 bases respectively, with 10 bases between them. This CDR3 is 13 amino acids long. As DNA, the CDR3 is TGTGCCAGCAGGGTACAGCCGAACTATGGCTACACCTTC. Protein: CASRVQPNYGYTF. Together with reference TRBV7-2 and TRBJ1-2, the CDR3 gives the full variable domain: GAGVSQSPSNKVTEKGKDVELRCDPISGHTALYWYRQSLGQGLEFLIYFQGNSAPDKSGLPSDRFSAERTGGSVSTLTIQRTQQEDSAVYLCASRVQPNYGYTFGSGTRLTVV.

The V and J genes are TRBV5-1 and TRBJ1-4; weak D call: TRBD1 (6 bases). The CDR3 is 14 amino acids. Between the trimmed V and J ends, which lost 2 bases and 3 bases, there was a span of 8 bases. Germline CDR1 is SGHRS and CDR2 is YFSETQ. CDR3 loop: CASSLGGANEKLFF. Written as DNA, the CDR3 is TGCGCCAGCAGCTTAGGGGGGGCTAATGAAAAACTGTTTTTT.

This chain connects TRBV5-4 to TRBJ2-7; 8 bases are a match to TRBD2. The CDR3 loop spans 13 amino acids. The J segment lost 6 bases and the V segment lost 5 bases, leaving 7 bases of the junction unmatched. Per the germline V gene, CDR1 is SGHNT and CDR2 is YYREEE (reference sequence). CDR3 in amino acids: CASSSPGTSEQYF. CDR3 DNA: TGTGCCAGCAGTTCGCCCGGGACTAGCGAGCAGTACTTC. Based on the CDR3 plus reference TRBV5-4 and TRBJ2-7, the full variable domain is ETGVTQSPTHLIKTRGQQVTLRCSSQSGHNTVSWYQQALGQGPQFIFQYYREEENGRGNFPPRFSGLQFPNYSSELNVNALELDDSALYLCASSSPGTSEQYFGPGTRLTVT.

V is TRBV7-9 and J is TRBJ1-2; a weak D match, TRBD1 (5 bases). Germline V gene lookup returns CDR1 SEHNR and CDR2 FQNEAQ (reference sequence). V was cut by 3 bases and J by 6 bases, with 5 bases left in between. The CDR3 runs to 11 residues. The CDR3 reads CASSLTDGYTF. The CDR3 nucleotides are TGTGCCAGCAGCTTGACAGATGGCTACACCTTC.

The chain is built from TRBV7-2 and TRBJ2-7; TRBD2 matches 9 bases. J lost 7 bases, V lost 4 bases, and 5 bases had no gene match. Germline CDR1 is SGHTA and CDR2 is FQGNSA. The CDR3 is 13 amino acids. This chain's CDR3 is CASSSSGVREQYF. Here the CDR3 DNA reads TGTGCCAGCAGCTCTAGCGGGGTCAGGGAGCAGTACTTC.

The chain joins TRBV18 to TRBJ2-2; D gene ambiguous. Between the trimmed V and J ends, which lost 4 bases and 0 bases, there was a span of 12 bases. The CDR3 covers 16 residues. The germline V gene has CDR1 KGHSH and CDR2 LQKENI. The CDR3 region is CASSLRRHPNTGELFF. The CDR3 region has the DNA TGTGCCAGCTCACTACGACGTCACCCGAACACCGGGGAGCTGTTTTTT.

CDR3 bases: TGTGCCAGCAGTTTATCCGGCTCTGGGGCCAACGTCCTGACTTTC. Protein sequence: CASSLSGSGANVLTF. The chain carries TRBV27 and TRBJ2-6; D is ambiguous. This CDR3 contains 15 residues. V lost 0 bases and J 0 bases, leaving 3 bases between the germline ends. Germline V gene lookup returns CDR1 MNHEY and CDR2 SMNVEV (reference sequence).

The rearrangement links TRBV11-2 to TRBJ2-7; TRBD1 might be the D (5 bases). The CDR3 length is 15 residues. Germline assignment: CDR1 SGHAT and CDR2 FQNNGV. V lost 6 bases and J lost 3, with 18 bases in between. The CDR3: CASSPQGSSNYEQYF. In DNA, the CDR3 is TGTGCCAGCAGTCCTCAGGGTTCTAGTAACTACGAGCAGTACTTC.

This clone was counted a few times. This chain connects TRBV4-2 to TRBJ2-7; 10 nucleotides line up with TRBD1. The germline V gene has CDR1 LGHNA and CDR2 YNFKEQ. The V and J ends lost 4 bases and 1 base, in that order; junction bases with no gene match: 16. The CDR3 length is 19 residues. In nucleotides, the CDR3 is TGTGCCAGCAGCCTCCAAGACAGGGGGCCCCTAACTATATCCTACGAGCAGTACTTC. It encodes CASSLQDRGPLTISYEQYF.

The CDR3, as DNA: TGTGCCAGCAGCCCTACAGGGGGCGTTATCACAGATACGCAGTATTTT. Protein: CASSPTGGVITDTQYF. V usage is TRBV11-2 and J usage is TRBJ2-3; TRBD1 matches 9 bases. This CDR3 comprises 16 residues. Losses at the gene ends were 5 bases for V and 2 bases for J; bases not matched to a gene: 8. CDR1 and CDR2 from the germline V gene are SGHAT and FQNNGV.

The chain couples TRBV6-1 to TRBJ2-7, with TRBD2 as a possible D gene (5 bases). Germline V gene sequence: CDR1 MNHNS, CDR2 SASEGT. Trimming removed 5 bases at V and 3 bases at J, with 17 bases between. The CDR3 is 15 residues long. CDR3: CASSSLRVASYEQYF. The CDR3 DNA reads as TGTGCCAGCAGTTCCCTGCGTGTAGCGAGCTACGAGCAGTACTTC.

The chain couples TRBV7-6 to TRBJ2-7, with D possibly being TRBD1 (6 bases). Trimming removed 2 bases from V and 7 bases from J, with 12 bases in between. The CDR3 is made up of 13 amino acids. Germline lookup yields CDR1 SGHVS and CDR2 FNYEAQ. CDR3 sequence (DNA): TGTGCCAGCAGCTTAACGAGGGGGAATGAGCAGTACTTC. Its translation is CASSLTRGNEQYF.

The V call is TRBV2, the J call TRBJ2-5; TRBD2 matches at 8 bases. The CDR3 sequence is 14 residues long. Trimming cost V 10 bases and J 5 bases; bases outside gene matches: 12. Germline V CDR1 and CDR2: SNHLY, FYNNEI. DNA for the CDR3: TGTGCCACGGTATCGGGAGGGGTTACGGAGACCCAGTACTTC. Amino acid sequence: CATVSGGVTETQYF.

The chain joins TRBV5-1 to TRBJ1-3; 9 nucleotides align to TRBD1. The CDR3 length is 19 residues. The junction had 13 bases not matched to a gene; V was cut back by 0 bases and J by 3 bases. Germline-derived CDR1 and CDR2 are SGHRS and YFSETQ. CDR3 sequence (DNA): TGCGCCAGCAGCTTGGGGCCCCGCCAGGGACAGGGCTTTGGAAACACCATATATTTT. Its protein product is CASSLGPRQGQGFGNTIYF. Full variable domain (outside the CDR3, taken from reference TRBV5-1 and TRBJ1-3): KAGVTQTPRYLIKTRGQQVTLSCSPISGHRSVSWYQQTPGQGLQFLFEYFSETQRNKGNFPGRFSGRQFSNSRSEMNVSTLELGDSALYLCASSLGPRQGQGFGNTIYFGEGSWLTVV.

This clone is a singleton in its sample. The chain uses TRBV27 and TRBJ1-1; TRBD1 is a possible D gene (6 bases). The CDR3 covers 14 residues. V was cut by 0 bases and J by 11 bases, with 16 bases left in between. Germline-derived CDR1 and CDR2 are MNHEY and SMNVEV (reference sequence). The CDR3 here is CASSLSRGRGEAFF. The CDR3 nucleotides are TGTGCCAGCAGTTTATCGAGGGGCAGGGGCGAGGCTTTCTTT.

Here the CDR3 reads CASSGSIGGELFF. The CDR3 region has the DNA TGTGCCAGCAGCGGCTCTATCGGCGGGGAGCTGTTTTTT. This rearrangement joins TRBV9 to TRBJ2-2; D is unresolved. Germline CDR1 and CDR2: SGDLS and YYNGEE. Deletions cut 3 bases from V and 7 bases from J, with 10 bases between. This CDR3 region has 13 residues.

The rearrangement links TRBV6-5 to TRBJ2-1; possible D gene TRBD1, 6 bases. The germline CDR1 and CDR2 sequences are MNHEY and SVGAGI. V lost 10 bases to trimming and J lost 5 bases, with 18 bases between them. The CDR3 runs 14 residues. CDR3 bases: TGTGCCACTCGCCGACAGGCGGATCACAATGAGCAGTTCTTC. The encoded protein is CATRRQADHNEQFF.

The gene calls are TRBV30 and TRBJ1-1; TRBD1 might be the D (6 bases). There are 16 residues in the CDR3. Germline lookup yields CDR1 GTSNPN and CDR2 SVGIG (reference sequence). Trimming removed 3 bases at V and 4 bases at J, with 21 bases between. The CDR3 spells CAWRALSWGGGTEAFF. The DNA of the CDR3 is TGTGCCTGGAGAGCCCTCTCGTGGGGAGGGGGCACTGAAGCTTTCTTT.

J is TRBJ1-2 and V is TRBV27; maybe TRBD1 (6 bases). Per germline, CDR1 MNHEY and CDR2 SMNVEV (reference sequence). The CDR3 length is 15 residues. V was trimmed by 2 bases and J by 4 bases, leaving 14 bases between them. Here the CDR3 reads CASSLAGGRVYGYTF. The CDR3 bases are TGTGCCAGCAGTTTAGCCGGGGGCAGGGTCTATGGCTACACCTTC.

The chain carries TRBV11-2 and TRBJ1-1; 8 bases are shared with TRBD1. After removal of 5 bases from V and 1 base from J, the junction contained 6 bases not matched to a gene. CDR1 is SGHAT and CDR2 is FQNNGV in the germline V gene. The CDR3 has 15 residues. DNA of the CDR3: TGTGCCAGCAGCACAGACAGGGGATGGAACACTGAAGCTTTCTTT. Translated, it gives CASSTDRGWNTEAFF.

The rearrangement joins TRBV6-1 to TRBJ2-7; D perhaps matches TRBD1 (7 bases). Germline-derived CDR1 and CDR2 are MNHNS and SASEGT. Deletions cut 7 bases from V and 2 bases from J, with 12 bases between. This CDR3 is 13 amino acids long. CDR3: CASTPGGTYEQYF. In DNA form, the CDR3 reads TGTGCCAGCACGCCAGGGGGGACCTACGAGCAGTACTTC.